The subject of this entry is one T cell receptor beta chain. The CDR3 is 12 amino acids. Germline lookup yields CDR1 GTSNPN and CDR2 SVGIG (reference sequence). V was clipped by 2 bases and J by 8 bases, with 7 bases between them. Libraries were prepared by immunoSEQ multiplex PCR; TCRdb keeps only in-frame clonotypes and omits some of them. The table lists around 230,000 clones, roughly 85% of them singletons. This sample was included in a study of blood T cell repertoires in COVID-19. Sequencing was performed on PBMCs or T cells enriched from blood (not recorded which). The J gene is TRBJ1-6, the V gene TRBV30, with D unclear. The TCR was taken from a woman in her forties with acute COVID-19. In DNA, the CDR3 is TGTGCCTGGAGTCAGGATTATTCACCCCTCCACTTT. Protein product: CAWSQDYSPLHF.